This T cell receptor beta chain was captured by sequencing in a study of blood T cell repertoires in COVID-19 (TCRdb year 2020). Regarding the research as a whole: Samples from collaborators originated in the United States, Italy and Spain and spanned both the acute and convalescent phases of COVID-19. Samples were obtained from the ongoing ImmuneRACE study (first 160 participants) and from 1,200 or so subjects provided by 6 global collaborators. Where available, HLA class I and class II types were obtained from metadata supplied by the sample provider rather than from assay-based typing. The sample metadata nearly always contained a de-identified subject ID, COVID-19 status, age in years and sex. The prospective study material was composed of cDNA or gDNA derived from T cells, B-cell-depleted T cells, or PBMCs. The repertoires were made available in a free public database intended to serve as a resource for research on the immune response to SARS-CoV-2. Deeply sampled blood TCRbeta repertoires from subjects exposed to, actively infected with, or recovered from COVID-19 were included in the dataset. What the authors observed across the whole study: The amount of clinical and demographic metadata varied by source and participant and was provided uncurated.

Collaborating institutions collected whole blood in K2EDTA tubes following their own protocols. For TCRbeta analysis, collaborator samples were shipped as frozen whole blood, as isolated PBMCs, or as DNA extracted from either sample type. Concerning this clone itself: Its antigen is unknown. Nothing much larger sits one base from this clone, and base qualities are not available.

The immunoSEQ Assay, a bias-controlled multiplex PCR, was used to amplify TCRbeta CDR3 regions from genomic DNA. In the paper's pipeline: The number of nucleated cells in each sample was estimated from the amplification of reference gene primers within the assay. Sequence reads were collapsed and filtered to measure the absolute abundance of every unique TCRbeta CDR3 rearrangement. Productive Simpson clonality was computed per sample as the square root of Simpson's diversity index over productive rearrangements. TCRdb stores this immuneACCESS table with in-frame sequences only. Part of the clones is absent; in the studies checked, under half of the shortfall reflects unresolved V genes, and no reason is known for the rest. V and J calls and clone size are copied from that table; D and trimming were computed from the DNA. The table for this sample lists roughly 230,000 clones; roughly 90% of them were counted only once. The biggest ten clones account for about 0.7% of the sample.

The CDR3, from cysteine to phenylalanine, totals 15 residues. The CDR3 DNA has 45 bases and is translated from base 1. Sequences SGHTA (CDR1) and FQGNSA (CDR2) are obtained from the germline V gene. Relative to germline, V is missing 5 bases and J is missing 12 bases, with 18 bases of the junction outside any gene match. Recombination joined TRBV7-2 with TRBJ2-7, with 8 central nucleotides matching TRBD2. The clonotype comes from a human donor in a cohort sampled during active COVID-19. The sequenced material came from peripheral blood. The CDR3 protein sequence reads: CASSAEVAGGLGLYF. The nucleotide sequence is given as TGTGCCAGCAGCGCCGAGGTGGCGGGAGGTCTCGGTTTGTACTTC.